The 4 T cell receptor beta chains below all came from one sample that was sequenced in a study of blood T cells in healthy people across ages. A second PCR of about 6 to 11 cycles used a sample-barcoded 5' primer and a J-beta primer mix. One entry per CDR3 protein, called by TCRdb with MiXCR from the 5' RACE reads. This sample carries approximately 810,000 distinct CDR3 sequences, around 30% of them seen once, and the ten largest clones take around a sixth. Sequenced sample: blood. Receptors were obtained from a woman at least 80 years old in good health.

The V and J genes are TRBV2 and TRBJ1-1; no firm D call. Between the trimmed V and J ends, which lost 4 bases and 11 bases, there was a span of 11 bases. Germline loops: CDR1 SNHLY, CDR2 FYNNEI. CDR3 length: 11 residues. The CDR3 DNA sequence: TGTGCCAGCAGTGTTGGTTTATCCGCTTTCTTT. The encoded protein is CASSVGLSAFF.

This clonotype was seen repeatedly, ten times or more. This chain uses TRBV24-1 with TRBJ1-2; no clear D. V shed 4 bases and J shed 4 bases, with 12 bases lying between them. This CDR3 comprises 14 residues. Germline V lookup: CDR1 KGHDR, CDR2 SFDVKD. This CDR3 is CATSDGTDPYGYTF. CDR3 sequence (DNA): TGTGCCACCAGTGACGGAACAGACCCCTATGGCTACACCTTC.

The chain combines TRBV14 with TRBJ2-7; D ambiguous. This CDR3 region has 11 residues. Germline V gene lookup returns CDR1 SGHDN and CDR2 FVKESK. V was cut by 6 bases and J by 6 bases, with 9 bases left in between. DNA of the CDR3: TGTGCCAGCAGTCAAAAATTCGAGCAGTACTTC. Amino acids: CASSQKFEQYF.

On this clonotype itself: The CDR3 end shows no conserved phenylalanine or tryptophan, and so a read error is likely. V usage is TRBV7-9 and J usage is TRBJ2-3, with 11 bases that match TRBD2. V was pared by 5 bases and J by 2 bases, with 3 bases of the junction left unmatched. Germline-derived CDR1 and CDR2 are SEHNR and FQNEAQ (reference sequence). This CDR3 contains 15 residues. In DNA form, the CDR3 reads TGTGCCAGCAGCCCTAGCGGGGGGAACACAGATACGCAGTATTTG. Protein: CASSPSGGNTDTQYL.